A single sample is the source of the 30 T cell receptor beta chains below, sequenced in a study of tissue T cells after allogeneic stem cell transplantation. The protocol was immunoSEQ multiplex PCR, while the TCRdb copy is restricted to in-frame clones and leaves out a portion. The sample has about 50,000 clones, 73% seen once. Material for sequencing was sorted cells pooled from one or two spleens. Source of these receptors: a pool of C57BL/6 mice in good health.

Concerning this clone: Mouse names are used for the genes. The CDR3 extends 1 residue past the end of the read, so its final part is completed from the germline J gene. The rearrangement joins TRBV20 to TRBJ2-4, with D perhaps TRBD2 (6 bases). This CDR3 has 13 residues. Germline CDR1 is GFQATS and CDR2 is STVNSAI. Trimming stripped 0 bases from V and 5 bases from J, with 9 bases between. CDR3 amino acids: CGARDLGRNTLYF. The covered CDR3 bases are TGTGGTGCTAGGGATCTGGGGAGAAACACCTTGTAC.

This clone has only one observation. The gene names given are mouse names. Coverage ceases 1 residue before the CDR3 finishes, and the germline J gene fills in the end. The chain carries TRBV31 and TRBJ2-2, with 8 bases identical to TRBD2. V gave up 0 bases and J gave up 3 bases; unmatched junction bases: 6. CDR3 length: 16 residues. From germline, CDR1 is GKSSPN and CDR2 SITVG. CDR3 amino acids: CAWSLGGGRDTGQLYF. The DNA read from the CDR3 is TGTGCCTGGAGTCTAGGGGGGGGGCGCGACACCGGGCAGCTCTAC.

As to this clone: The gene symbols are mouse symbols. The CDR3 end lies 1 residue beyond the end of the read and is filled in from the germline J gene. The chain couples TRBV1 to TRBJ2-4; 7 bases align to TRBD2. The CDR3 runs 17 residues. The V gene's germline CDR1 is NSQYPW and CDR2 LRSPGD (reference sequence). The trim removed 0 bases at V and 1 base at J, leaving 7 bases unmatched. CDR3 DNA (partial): TGCACCTGCAGTGCAGATAGGGCTGGGGGAGGTCAAAACACCTTGTAC. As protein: CTCSADRAGGGQNTLY. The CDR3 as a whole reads CTCSADRAGGGQNTLYF.

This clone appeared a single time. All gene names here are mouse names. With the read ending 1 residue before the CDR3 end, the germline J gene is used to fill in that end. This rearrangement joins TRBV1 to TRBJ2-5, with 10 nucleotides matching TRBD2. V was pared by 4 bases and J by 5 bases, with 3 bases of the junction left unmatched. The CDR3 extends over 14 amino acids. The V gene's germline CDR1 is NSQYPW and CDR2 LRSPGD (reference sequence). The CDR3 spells CTCSVRDWGDTQYF. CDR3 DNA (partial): TGCACCTGCAGTGTTCGGGACTGGGGAGACACCCAGTAC.

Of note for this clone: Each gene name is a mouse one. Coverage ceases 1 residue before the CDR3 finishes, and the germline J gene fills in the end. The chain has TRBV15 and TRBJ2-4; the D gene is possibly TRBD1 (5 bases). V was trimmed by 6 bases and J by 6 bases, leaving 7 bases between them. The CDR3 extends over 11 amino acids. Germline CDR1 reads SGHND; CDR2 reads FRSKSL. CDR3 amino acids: CASRQGNTLYF. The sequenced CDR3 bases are TGTGCCAGCAGGCAGGGTAACACCTTGTAC.

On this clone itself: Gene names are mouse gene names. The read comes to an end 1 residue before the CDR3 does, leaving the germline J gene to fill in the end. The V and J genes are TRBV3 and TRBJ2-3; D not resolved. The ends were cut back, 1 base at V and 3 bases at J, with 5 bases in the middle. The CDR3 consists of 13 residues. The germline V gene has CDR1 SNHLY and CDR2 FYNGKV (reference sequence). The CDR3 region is CASSLEGAETLYF. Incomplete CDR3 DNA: TGTGCCAGCAGCTTAGAGGGCGCAGAAACGCTGTAT.

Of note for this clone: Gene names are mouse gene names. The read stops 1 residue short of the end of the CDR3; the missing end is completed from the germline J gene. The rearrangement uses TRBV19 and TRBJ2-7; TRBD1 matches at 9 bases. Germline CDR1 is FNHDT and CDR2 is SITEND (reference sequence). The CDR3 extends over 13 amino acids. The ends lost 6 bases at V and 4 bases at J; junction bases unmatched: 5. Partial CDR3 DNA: TGTGCCAGCACAAAGACAGGGGGTTATGAACAGTAC. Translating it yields CASTKTGGYEQY. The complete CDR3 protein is CASTKTGGYEQYF.

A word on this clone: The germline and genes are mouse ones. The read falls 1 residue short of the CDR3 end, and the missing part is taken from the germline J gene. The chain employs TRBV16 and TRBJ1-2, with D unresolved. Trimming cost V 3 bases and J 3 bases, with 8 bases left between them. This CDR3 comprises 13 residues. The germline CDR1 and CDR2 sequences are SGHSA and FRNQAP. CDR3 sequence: CASSFKEDSDYTF. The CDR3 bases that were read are TGTGCAAGCAGCTTTAAGGAGGACTCCGACTACACC.

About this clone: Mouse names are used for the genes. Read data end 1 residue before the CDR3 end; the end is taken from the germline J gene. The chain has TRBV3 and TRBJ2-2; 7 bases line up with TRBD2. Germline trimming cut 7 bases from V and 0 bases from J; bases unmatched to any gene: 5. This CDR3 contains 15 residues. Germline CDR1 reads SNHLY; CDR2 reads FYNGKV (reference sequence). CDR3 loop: CASTRWGTNTGQLYF. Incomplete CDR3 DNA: TGTGCCAGCACCCGCTGGGGGACAAACACCGGGCAGCTCTAC.

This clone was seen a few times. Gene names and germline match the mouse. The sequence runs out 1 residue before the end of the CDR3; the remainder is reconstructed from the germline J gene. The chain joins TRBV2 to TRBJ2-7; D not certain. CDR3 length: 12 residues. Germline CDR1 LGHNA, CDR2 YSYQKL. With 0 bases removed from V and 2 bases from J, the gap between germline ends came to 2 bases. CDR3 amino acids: CASSQDAYEQYF. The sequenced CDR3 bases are TGTGCCAGCAGCCAAGATGCCTATGAACAGTAC.

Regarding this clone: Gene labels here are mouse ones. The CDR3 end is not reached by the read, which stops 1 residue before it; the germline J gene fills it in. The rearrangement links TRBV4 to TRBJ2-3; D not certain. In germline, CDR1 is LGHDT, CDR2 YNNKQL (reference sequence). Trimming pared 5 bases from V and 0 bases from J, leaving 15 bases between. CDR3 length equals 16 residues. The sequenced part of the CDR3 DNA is TGTGCCAGCAGCCCCCCAGTTGGGTCTAGTGCAGAAACGCTGTAT. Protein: CASSPPVGSSAETLY. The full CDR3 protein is CASSPPVGSSAETLYF.

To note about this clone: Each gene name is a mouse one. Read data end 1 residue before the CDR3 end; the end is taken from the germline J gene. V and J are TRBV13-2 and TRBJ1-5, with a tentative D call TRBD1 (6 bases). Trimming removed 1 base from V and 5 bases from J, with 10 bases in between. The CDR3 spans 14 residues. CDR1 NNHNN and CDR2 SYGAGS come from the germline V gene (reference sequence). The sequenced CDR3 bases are TGTGCCAGCGGTGATCCGGGACAAGACCAGGCTCCGCTT. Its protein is CASGDPGQDQAPL. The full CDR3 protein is CASGDPGQDQAPLF.

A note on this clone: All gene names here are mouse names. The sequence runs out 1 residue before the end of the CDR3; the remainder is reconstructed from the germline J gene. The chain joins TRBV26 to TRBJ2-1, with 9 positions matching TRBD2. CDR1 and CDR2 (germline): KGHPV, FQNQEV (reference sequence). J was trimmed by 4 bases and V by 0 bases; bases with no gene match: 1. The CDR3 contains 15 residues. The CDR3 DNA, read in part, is TGTGCCAGCAGTCTGTCACTGGGGGGTTATGCTGAGCAGTTC. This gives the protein CASSLSLGGYAEQF. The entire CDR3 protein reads CASSLSLGGYAEQFF.

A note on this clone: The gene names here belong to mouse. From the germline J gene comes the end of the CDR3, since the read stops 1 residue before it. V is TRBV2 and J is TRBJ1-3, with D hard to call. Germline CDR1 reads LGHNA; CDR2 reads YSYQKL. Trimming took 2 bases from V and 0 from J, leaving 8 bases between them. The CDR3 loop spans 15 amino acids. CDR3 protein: CASSQPGRSGNTLYF. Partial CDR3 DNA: TGTGCCAGCAGCCAACCGGGCCGTTCTGGAAATACGCTCTAT.

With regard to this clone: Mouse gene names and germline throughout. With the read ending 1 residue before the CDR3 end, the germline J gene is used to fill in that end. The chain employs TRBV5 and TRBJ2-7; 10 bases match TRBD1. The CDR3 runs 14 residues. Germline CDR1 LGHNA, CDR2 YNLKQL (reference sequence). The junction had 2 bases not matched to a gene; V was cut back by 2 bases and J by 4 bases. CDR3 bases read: TGTGCCAGCAGCCAACCGGGACAGGGGTATGAACAGTAC. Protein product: CASSQPGQGYEQY. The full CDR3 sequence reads CASSQPGQGYEQYF.

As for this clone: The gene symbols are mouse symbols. CDR3 residues: CASSATGGPYEQYF. The sequenced part of the CDR3 DNA is TGTGCCAGCAGTGCGACTGGGGGGCCTTATGAACAGTAC. The chain recombines TRBV15 with TRBJ2-7; 10 nucleotides agree with TRBD2. The CDR3 extends 1 residue past the end of the read, so its final part is completed from the germline J gene. The CDR3 spans 14 residues. V lost 5 bases and J lost 4; bases outside the gene matches: 5. CDR1 SGHND and CDR2 FRSKSL come from the germline V gene.

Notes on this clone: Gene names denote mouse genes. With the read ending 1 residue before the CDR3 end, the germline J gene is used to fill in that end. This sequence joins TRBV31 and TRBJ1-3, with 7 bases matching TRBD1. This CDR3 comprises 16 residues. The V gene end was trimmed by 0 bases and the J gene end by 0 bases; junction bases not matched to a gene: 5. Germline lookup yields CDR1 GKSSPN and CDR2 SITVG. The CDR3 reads CAWSLEGGNSGNTLYF. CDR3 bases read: TGTGCCTGGAGTCTAGAAGGGGGCAATTCTGGAAATACGCTCTAT.

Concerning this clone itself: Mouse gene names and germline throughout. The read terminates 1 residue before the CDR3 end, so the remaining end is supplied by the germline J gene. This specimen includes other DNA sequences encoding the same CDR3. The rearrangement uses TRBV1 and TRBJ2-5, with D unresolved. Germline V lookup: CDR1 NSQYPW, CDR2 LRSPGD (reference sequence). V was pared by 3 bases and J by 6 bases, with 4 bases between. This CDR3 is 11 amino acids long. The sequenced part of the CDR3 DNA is TGCACCTGCAGTGCTTGGGACACCCAGTAC. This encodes CTCSAWDTQY. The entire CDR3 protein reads CTCSAWDTQYF. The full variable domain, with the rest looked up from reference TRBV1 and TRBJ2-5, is VTLLEQNPRWRLVPRGQAVNLRCILKNSQYPWMSWYQQDLQKQLQWLFTLRSPGDKEVKSLPGADYLATRVTDTELRLQVANMSQGRTLYCTCSAWDTQYFGPGTRLLVL.

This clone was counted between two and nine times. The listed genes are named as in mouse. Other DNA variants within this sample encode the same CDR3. The covered CDR3 bases are TGTGCCAGCAGCTTAGCGCAGGGGGCCAACGAAAGATTATTT. Its protein is CASSLAQGANERLF. The complete CDR3 reads CASSLAQGANERLFF. The chain is built from TRBV3 and TRBJ1-4, with 7 positions matching TRBD1. The CDR3 end is not reached by the read, which stops 1 residue before it; the germline J gene fills it in. This CDR3 spans 15 amino acids. V dropped 0 bases and J dropped 3; count of bases not matched to a gene: 1. CDR1 SNHLY and CDR2 FYNGKV come from the germline V gene (reference sequence).

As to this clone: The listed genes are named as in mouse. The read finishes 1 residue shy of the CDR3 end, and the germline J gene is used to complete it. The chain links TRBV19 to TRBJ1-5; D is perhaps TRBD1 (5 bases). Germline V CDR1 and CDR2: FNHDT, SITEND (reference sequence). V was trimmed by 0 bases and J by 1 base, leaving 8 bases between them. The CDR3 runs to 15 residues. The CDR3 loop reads CASSIGGGNNQAPLF. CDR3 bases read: TGTGCCAGCAGTATAGGGGGGGGGAACAACCAGGCTCCGCTT.

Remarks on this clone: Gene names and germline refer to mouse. The CDR3: CAWSRPQYQNTLYF. The sequenced CDR3 bases are TGTGCCTGGAGTCGACCGCAGTATCAAAACACCTTGTAC. The genes are TRBV31 and TRBJ2-4; D is uncertain. The CDR3 end is not reached by the read, which stops 1 residue before it; the germline J gene fills it in. This CDR3 contains 14 residues. Between the trimmed V and J ends, which lost 1 base and 2 bases, there was a span of 10 bases. The germline V gene has CDR1 GKSSPN and CDR2 SITVG.

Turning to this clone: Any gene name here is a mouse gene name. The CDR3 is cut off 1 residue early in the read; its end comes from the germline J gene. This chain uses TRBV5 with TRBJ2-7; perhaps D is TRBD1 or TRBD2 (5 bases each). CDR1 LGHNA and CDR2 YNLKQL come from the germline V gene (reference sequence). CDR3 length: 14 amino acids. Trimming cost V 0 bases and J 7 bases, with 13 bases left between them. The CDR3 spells CASSQDPGVWEQYF. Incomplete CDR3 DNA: TGTGCCAGCAGCCAAGATCCGGGGGTCTGGGAACAGTAC.

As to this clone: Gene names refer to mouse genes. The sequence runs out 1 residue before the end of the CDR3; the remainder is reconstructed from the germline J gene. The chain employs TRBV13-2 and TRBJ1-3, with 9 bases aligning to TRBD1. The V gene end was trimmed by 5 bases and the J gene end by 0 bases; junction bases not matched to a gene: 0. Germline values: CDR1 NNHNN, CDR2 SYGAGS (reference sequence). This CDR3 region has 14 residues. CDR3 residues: CASGDRGSGNTLYF. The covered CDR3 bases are TGTGCCAGCGGGGACAGGGGTTCTGGAAATACGCTCTAT.

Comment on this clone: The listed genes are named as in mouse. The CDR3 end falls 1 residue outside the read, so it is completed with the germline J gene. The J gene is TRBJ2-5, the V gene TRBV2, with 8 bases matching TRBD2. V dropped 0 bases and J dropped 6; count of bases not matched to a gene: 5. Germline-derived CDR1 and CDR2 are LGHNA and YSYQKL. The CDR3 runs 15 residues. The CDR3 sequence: CASSQDSGGLDTQYF. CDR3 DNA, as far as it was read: TGTGCCAGCAGCCAAGATTCTGGGGGGCTTGACACCCAGTAC. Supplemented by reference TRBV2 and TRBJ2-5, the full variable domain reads DPKIIQKPKYLVAVTGSEKILICEQYLGHNAMYWYRQSAKKPLEFMFSYSYQKLMDNQTASSRFQPQSSKKNHLDLQITALKPDDSATYFCASSQDSGGLDTQYFGPGTRLLVL.

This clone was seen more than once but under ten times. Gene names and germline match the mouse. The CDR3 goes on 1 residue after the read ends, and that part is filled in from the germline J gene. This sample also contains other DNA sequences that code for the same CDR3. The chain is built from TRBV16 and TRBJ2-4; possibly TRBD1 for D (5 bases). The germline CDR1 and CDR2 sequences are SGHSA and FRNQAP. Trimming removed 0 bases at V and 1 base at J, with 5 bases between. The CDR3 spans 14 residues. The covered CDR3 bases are TGTGCAAGCAGCTTAGAAGGGGGTCAAAACACCTTGTAC. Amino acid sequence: CASSLEGGQNTLY. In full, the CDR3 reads CASSLEGGQNTLYF.

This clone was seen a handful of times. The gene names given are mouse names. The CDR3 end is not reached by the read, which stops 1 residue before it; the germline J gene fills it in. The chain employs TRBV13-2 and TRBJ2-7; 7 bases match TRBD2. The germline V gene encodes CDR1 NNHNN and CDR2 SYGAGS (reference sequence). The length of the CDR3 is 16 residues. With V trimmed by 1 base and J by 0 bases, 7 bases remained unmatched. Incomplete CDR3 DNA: TGTGCCAGCGGTGATCTATTTGGGGGGAGCTCCTATGAACAGTAC. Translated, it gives CASGDLFGGSSYEQY. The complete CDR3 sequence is CASGDLFGGSSYEQYF.

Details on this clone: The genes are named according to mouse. The CDR3 bases that were read are TGTGCCAGCAGTGAAGGGGGACAGGGGTATAATTCGCCCCTCTAC. Its translation: CASSEGGQGYNSPLY. The complete CDR3 sequence is CASSEGGQGYNSPLYF. The gene calls are TRBV13-1 and TRBJ1-6; 10 nucleotides align to TRBD1. The sequenced fragment ends 1 residue before the CDR3 boundary, so the rest is inferred from the germline J gene. TRBJ1-6 falls under the ORF class, with uncertain function. The trim removed 2 bases at V and 4 bases at J, leaving 3 bases unmatched. The CDR3 is made up of 16 amino acids. Germline V gene lookup returns CDR1 NSHNY and CDR2 SYGAGN.

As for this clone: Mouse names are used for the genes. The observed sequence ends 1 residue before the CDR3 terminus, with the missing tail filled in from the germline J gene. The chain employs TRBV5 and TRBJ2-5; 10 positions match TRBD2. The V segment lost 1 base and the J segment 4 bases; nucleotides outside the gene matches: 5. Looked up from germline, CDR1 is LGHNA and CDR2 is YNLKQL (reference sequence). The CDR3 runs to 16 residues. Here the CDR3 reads CASSQVSGLGKDTQYF. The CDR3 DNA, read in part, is TGTGCCAGCAGCCAAGTTTCGGGACTGGGGAAAGACACCCAGTAC.

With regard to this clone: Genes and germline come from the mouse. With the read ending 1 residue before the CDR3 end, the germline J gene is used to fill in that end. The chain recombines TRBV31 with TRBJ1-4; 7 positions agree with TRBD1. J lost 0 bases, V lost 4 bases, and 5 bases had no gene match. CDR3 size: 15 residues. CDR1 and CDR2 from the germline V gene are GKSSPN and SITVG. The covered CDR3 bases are TGTGCCTGGACCCCGGGACAGATTTCCAACGAAAGATTATTT. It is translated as CAWTPGQISNERLF. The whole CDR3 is CAWTPGQISNERLFF.

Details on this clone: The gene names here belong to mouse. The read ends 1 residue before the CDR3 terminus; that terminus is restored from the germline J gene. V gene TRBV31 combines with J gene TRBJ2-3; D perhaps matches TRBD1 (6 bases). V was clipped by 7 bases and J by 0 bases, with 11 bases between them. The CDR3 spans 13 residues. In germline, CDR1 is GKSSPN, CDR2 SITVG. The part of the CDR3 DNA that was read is TGTGCCTCCCCGGACAGTAGTGCAGAAACGCTGTAT. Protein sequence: CASPDSSAETLY. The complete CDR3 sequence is CASPDSSAETLYF.